This T cell receptor (beta chain) is drawn from a study of cytomegalovirus exposure and HLA in healthy donors listed by TCRdb under 2017. For the wider study: An earlier analysis of some 550 of the donors reported about 250 Gb of sequence data and more than 90 million unique TCR beta sequences from about 200 million T cells. All discovery cohort repertoires had been generated using a single sequencing platform. To study patterns of TCR occurrence, a later analysis re-analyzed previously published TCR beta repertoires from 650 to 750 donors and added high-resolution HLA genotyping. To predict cytomegalovirus infection status, the study brought together high-throughput TCR immunosequencing, statistical association of individual TCRs with disease status, and machine learning. Across about 380 genotyped donors of the cohort, an average of about 220,000 unique TCR beta nucleotide sequences per donor were sequenced, and approximately 17% of those sequences were non-productive. A separate validation cohort of about 110 different subjects was used in addition to the approximately 670-subject first cohort. Using immunosequencing, the study profiled T cell repertoires from roughly 650 subjects and related those repertoires to cytomegalovirus serostatus. Rather than drawing on any new phenotypic data, the later analysis identified candidate immune exposures from TCR beta sequences and the way those sequences occurred across donors. The genetic ancestry cluster associated with self-reported Caucasian donors included approximately 85% of the 398 genotyped donors. An early release that covered about 600 HLA-typed donors contained approximately 300 gigabases of sequencing data and 70 million to 100 million unique TCR sequences. A later genetic analysis took genome-wide SNP genotypes for about three fifths of the 666 donors and used that subset as a discovery cohort. Class I and class II HLA loci were covered by the typing at four-digit resolution. To decide whether each TCR beta V gene segment behaved as functional or pseudogenic, an earlier analysis of some 580 of the donors relied on high-throughput TCR beta sequencing. Donor age, sex, ethnicity and CMV serostatus were compiled together with the repertoire data. The study aimed to test whether cataloging public T cell receptors could reveal signatures of past pathogen exposure. Roughly 5 DR-DQ haplotypes were handled as single units for association and clustering because linkage in the cohort was strong. The number of typed donors differed by locus: roughly 620-640 for A, B, C, DRB1 and DQB1; approximately 530 for DQA1; about 600 for DPA1; and about 450 for DPB1.

Study-level results and caveats: Specific HLA alleles were associated with more than 15,000 TCR beta sequences at a false discovery rate of 0.05 in a later analysis. About 17 rarely observed V segments, including chromosome 9 orphons, were excluded from the earlier analysis of several hundred of the donors because counts were too low. The only immune exposure information available for the cohort was CMV serostatus. A total of fewer than 200 TCR beta chains were listed by the study as associated with cytomegalovirus. A cluster of highly shared sequence variants was judged likely to represent a technical artifact of the sequencing pipeline. In an earlier analysis of approximately 590 of the donors, most TCR beta V segments appeared in productive rearrangements about 87% or about 30% of the time, broadly matching IMGT annotations. A later genetic analysis associated a missense DCLRE1C variant with V-gene and J-gene trimming of TCR beta chains, and an independent cohort replicated the association. A further reported finding was that TCR beta sequences accurately predicted the HLA-A and HLA-B alleles for most subjects in the first cohort. Roughly uniform sequencing depth across donors was assumed in presence/absence analyses, although this assumption may not hold. The authors suggested that the approach could potentially be generalized to other disease states and immunological phenotypes. A few of the identified cytomegalovirus-associated TCR beta chains were confirmed in vitro to be specific for cytomegalovirus antigens. Assigning TCR associations to individual alleles was difficult when HLA alleles, especially DR and DQ, strongly co-occurred. Several of the top co-occurrence clusters appeared to be linked to parvovirus B19, influenza, CMV and Epstein-Barr virus, according to a later analysis. In a later analysis, TCR association rates were found to vary across HLA loci, with the most associated TCRs seen for DRB1 alleles and the fewest for HLA-C alleles. Only TCR beta chains were sequenced in this cohort, and the absence of alpha or paired-chain data limited detectable features. Cytomegalovirus status was reported to be diagnosed by the classifier with high specificity and sensitivity in both the original and validation cohorts. Some IMGT-functional V segments, including TRBV6-2 and TRBV6-3, could not be distinguished by the 87-base-pair reads and were therefore excluded. According to a later genetic analysis, donors in an Asian-associated ancestry cluster had fewer N-insertions in productive TCRs than the approximately 690-donor mean. A later analysis found that most CMV-associated TCR beta chains appeared HLA-restricted, with HLA associations seemingly driven largely by CMV exposure. Correlated functional status among segregating V segments might reflect linkage disequilibrium, but an unknown experimental factor could not be ruled out. A later analysis found that HLA-associated TCR beta chains were more clonally expanded and had lower generation probabilities than equally common non-associated chains. HLA typing was unavailable for some donors at each locus, so association tests used only the typed subset. Most TCR sequences were seen in very few donors, while some public TCRs were found in many individuals.

The library relied on the immunoSEQ multiplex PCR assay. For the multiplex PCR, a mixture combining 60 forward primers for TCR Vbeta segments and 13 reverse primers for TCR Jbeta segments was used. Amplification of the CDR3 region of rearranged TCR beta genes was performed with a multiplex PCR assay on genomic DNA. On the Illumina HiSeq System, the amplified TCR beta libraries were sequenced as 87-base-pair reads. As for how the authors treated the data: In a later analysis, tens of millions of unique TCR beta chains were counted across the approximately 640 repertoires, and approximately 9.9 million of these chains were shared by at least two donors. Raw reads were error-corrected and collapsed into unique sequences by a nearest-neighbor algorithm in which closely related sequences were merged to remove PCR and sequencing errors. CDR3 sequences were aligned to IMGT reference sequences to assign V, D and J gene segments. Each retained sequence needed at least a six-nucleotide match to both a V gene segment and a J gene segment. Rearrangements were classified as productive when the CDR3 lacked stop codons and remained in frame with V and J, and all other rearrangements were classified as non-productive. Following IMGT convention, CDR3 was defined as the stretch from the second conserved V-encoded cysteine up to the conserved J-encoded phenylalanine. The earlier analysis of about 590 of the donors excluded sequences that lacked an unambiguous match to a single V gene segment. An earlier analysis of several hundred of the donors called V segments functional above 56.7% productive rearrangements and segregating when the between-donor standard deviation exceeded 5%. A statistical classification framework was developed to diagnose cytomegalovirus status using the catalog of TCR beta chain sequences. A later analysis assigned V and J genes by comparing TCR nucleotide sequences with IMGT/GENE-DB human TR gene sequences. Using the TCRdist pipeline, a later analysis assigned CDR3 sequences along with most-parsimonious VDJ recombination scenarios. A later analysis defined each TCR beta chain by its CDR3 amino acid sequence plus V-gene family, and excluded reads lacking a unique V-gene family. A later analysis removed 592 highly shared, low-generation-probability nucleotide sequences to deal with suspected cross-contamination and a sequencing artifact. In a later analysis, a clonal expansion index was calculated for each public chain from normalized within-repertoire ranks of inferred template counts. Generation probabilities in a later analysis came from a VDJ recombination model fitted to out-of-frame rearrangements, and those results were checked against IGoR. A later analysis scored TCR-TCR, TCR-HLA and TCR-CMV co-occurrence with hypergeometric tests, applying a repertoire-size bias correction to TCR pairs. False discovery rates were estimated in a later analysis by permuting HLA or CMV assignments 20 times. In a later analysis, co-occurring TCRs were grouped using DBSCAN, with TCRdist sequence similarity added in when clustering inside HLA-allele-positive subsets. Repertoires with fewer than 30,000 or more than 120,000 public chains, plus five repertoires with anomalous nucleotide sharing, were excluded from co-occurrence clustering. TCRdb took this table from immuneACCESS and kept in-frame rearrangements with V and J called. Such tables lack part of the clones; where checked against another copy, unresolved V genes explain under half of the gap, and the rest is unexplained. V, J and clone size are those of that table, while D and trimming were read from the DNA. The sample has about 200,000 clones on record, around 83% of them singletons. In total, the top ten clones hold about 1.8% of the sample.

V is pruned by 3 bases and J by 5 bases, leaving 16 bases of the junction without a gene match. The germline V gene (reference sequence) provides CDR1 LNHNV and CDR2 YYDKDF. The CDR3 spans 18 residues, from the cysteine through the phenylalanine. CDR3 DNA only is kept here, 54 bases in frame from base 1. About this clone: Its antigen is unknown. Base quality data are lacking; no much larger clone is found one base away.

The cohort consisted of 666 healthy bone marrow donors. At the time of sampling, every cohort member was nominally healthy, though immune exposures that went unrecorded were likely present. The donor tested CMV seropositive and was one of the 289 seropositive cohort members. Each donor provided a peripheral blood sample, and peripheral blood mononuclear cells were used for TCR beta sequencing. The Qiagen DNeasy Blood Extraction Kit was used to extract genomic DNA from the blood cell samples. Here the chain combines TRBV15 and TRBJ2-1, with 7 junctional bases fitting TRBD2. The sequence was collected from a man aged 40-49 years in good health and CMV-seropositive. The sample was PBMCs. The DNA sequence is TGTGCCACCAGCAGGAAGAGGGCGCGGGAGACCGAAAACAATGAGCAGTTCTTC. Translated, this gives CATSRKRARETENNEQFF.